The 2 T cell receptor beta chains reported below all come from one sample, sequenced in a study of T cell repertoires in cytomegalovirus infection. Using its own MiXCR run on the reads, TCRdb lists one record per CDR3 protein. The sample records under 850,000 distinct CDR3 sequences, less than 40% being singletons. The sequenced sample was PBMCs. The receptor source for this set is a human donor in good health (CMV status not recorded). Some clones in this sample may be carry-over from other donors' samples.

The CDR3 bases are TGTGCCAGCAGAACCGGGACGCACAGCTCCTACGAGCAGTACTTC. Translated, it gives CASRTGTHSSYEQYF. This rearrangement joins TRBV28 to TRBJ2-7; either TRBD1 or TRBD2 may supply D (5 bases each). Trimming removed 6 bases at V and 0 bases at J, with 15 bases between. The CDR3 has 15 amino acids. CDR1 is MDHEN, CDR2 SYDVKM, per germline.

The table lists this clonotype with a few counts. The chain carries TRBV15 and TRBJ1-5; no firm D call. The CDR3 is 16 residues long. Germline assignment: CDR1 LNHNV and CDR2 YYDKDF (reference sequence). The V end lost 1 base, the J end lost 1 base, and 11 bases lay between the germline ends. The CDR3 loop reads CATSRGGSESNQPQHF. As DNA, the CDR3 is TGTGCCACCAGCAGAGGCGGTTCGGAGAGCAATCAGCCCCAGCATTTT.